Described below is a single T cell receptor (beta chain) sequence and its context. The data derive from a study of blood T cell repertoires in COVID-19. The wider study: Each recovered donor of Cohort 3 presented with two negative PCRs, clearance, or symptom resolution. The analysed material was cDNA or gDNA that came from T cells, B-cell-depleted T cells, or PBMCs. The United States, Italy and Spain were the sources of the acute and convalescent COVID-19 samples.

TCRdb keeps only in-frame clones here, not all; method: immunoSEQ multiplex PCR. The table lists 120,000 to 150,000 clones, around 82% of them singletons, with approximately 4% in the top ten. CDR1 is SGDLS and CDR2 is YYNGEE in the germline V gene. This CDR3 comprises 16 residues. J gave up 7 bases and V 0 bases, and 13 bases lay outside the gene matches. J is TRBJ2-7 and V is TRBV9; TRBD2 matches at 7 bases. Sequenced input: PBMCs or T cells enriched from blood (not recorded which). The source of this sequence is a man in his fifties in a cohort exposed to, infected with or recovered from COVID-19 (not recorded which). The CDR3 bases are TGTGCCAGCAGCGTAGGCCCCACTAGCGCAGCGAGGGAGCAGTACTTC. Protein product: CASSVGPTSAAREQYF.